These 2 T cell receptor beta chains share one sample of origin, sequenced in a study of blood T cell repertoires in COVID-19. Repertoires were generated with immunoSEQ multiplex PCR, while TCRdb's copy carries only in-frame clones and drops some. Among 150,000 or so clones listed, approximately 83% were seen once. Sequencing was performed on peripheral blood. The receptors were sampled from an older woman with COVID-19, enrolled during active disease.

This chain uses TRBV11-2 with TRBJ2-7, with a possible D match to TRBD2 (6 bases). V shed 0 bases and J shed 0 bases, with 9 bases lying between them. The germline V gene encodes CDR1 SGHAT and CDR2 FQNNGV. This CDR3 is 15 amino acids long. The CDR3 region has the DNA TGTGCCAGCAGCTTAGATTTGGGGGGCTCCTACGAGCAGTACTTC. It codes for CASSLDLGGSYEQYF.

This clone has just one count. Additional DNA sequences in this sample encode the identical CDR3. V gene TRBV19 combines with J gene TRBJ2-7, with a tentative D call TRBD2 (5 bases). V was cut by 1 base and J by 4 bases, with 8 bases left in between. The CDR3 loop spans 13 amino acids. The V gene's germline CDR1 is LNHDA and CDR2 SQIVND (reference sequence). The CDR3 sequence is CASSIVGGYEQYF. The CDR3 DNA reads TGTGCCAGTAGTATAGTGGGCGGGTACGAGCAGTACTTC.